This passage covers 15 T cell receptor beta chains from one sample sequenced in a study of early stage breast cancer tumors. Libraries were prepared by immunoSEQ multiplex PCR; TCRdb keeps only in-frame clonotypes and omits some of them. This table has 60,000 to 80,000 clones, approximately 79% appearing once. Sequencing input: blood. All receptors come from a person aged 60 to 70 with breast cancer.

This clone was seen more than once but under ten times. The CDR3, as DNA: TGTGCCAGCAGCGATGGGTGGTCATATAATTCACCCCTCCACTTT. It encodes CASSDGWSYNSPLHF. V gene TRBV9 combines with J gene TRBJ1-6; no firm D call. This CDR3 spans 15 amino acids. Germline CDR1 is SGDLS and CDR2 is YYNGEE. Trimming removed 3 bases from V and 4 bases from J, with 11 bases in between. Supplemented by reference TRBV9 and TRBJ1-6, the full variable domain reads DSGVTQTPKHLITATGQRVTLRCSPRSGDLSVYWYQQSLDQGLQFLIQYYNGEERAKGNILERFSAQQFPDLHSELNLSSLELGDSALYFCASSDGWSYNSPLHFGNGTRLTVT.

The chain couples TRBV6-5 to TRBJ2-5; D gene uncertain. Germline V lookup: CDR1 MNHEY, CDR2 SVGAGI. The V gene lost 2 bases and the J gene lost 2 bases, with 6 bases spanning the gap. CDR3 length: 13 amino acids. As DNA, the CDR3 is TGTGCCAGCAGTTACCCGGATCAAGAGACCCAGTACTTC. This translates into CASSYPDQETQYF.

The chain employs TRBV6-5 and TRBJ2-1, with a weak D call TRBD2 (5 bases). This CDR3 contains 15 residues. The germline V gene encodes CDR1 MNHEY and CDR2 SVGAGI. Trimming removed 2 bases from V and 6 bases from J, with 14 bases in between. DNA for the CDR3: TGTGCCAGCAGTTACGGACTCCAAAGAGGCAATGAGCAGTTCTTC. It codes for CASSYGLQRGNEQFF.

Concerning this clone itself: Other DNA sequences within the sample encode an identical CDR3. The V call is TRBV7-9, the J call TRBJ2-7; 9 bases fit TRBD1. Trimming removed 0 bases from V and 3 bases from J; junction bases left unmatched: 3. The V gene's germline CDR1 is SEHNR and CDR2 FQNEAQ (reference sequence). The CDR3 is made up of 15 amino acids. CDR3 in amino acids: CASSLAGQGFYEQYF. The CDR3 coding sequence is TGTGCCAGCAGCTTAGCAGGACAGGGGTTCTACGAGCAGTACTTC.

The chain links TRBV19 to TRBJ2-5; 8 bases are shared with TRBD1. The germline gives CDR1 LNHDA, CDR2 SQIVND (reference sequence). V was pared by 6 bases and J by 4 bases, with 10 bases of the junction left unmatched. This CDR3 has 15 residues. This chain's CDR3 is CASRSRDRGLETQYF. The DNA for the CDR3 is TGTGCCAGTAGATCACGAGACAGGGGACTAGAGACCCAGTACTTC.

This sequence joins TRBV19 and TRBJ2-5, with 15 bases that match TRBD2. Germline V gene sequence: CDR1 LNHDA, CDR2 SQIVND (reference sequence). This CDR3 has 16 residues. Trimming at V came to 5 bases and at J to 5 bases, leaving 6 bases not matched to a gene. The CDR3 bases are TGTGCCAGTAGTCGGACTAGCGGGGGGGCCGGTGAGACCCAGTACTTC. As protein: CASSRTSGGAGETQYF.

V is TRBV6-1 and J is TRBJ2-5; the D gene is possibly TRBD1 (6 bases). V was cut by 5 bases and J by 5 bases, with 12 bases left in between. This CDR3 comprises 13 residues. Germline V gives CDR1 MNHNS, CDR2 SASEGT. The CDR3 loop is CASSPGVSETQYF. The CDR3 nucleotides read TGTGCCAGCAGTCCAGGGGTGAGCGAGACCCAGTACTTC.

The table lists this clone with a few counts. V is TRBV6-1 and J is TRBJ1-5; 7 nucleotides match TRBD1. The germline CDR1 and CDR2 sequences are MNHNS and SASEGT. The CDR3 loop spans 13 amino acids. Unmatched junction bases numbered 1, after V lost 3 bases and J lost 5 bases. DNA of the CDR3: TGTGCCAGCAGTGAGGACAGGCATCAGCCCCAGCATTTT. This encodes CASSEDRHQPQHF.

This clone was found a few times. Here the CDR3 DNA reads TGTGCCAGCAGCCAAGATATGGGGACCGGAGCTAACTATGGCTACACCTTC. Protein: CASSQDMGTGANYGYTF. The chain recombines TRBV4-2 with TRBJ1-2, with TRBD1 as a possible D gene (5 bases). The V gene's germline CDR1 is LGHNA and CDR2 YNFKEQ. CDR3 size: 17 residues. V was cut by 0 bases and J by 0 bases, with 14 bases left in between.

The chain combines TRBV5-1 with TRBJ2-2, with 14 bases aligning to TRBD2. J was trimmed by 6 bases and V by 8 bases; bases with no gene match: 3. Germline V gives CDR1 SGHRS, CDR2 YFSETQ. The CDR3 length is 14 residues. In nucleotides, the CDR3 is TGCGCCAGTTCGACTAGCGGGAGGGCCGGGGAGCTGTTTTTT. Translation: CASSTSGRAGELFF.

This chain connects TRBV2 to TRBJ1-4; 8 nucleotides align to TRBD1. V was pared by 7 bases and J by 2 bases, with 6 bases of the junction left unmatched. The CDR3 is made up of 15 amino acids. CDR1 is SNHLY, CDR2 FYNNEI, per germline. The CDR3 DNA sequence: TGTGCCAGCACCCCACGGACAGGGACTAATGAAAAACTGTTTTTT. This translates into CASTPRTGTNEKLFF.

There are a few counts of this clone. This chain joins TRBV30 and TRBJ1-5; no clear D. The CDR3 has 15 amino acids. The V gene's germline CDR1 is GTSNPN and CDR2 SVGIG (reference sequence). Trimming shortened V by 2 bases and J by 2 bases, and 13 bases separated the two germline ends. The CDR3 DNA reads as TGTGCCTGGAGTCCAACCAGATCGGGCAATCAGCCCCAGCATTTT. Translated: CAWSPTRSGNQPQHF.

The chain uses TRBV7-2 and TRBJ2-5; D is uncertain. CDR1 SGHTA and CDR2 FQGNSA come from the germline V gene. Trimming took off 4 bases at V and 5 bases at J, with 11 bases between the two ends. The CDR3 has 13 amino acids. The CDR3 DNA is TGTGCCAGCAGCTCCGGGTCACAGGAGACCCAGTACTTC. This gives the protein CASSSGSQETQYF.

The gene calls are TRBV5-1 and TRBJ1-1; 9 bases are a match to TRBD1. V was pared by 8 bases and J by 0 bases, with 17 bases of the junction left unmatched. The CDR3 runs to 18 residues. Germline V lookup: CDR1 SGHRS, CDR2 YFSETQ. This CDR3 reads CASSSDVRTGVVNTEAFF. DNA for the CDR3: TGCGCCAGTTCCTCCGATGTGAGGACAGGGGTCGTGAACACTGAAGCTTTCTTT.

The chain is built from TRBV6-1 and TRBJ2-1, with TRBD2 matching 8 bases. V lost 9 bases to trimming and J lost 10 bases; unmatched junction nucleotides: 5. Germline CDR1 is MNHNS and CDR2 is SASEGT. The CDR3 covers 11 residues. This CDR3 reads CASRLALEQFF. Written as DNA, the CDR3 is TGTGCCAGTCGACTAGCGCTGGAGCAGTTCTTC.